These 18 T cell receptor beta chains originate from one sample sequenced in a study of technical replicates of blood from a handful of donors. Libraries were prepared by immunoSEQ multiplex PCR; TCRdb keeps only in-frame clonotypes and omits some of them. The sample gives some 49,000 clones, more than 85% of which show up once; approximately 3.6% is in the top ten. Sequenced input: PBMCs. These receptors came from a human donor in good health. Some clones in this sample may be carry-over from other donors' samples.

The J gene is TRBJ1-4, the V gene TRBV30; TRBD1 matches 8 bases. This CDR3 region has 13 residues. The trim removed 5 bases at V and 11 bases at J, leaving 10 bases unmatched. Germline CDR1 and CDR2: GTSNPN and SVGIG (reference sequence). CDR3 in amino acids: CAWEGTGGDKLFF. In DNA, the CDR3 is TGTGCCTGGGAGGGCACAGGGGGTGACAAACTGTTTTTT.

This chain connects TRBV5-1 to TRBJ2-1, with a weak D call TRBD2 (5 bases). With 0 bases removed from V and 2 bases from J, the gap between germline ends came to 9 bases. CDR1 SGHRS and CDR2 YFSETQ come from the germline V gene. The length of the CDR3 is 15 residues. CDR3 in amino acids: CASSLGGLAYNEQFF. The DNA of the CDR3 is TGCGCCAGCAGCTTGGGAGGACTTGCCTACAATGAGCAGTTCTTC.

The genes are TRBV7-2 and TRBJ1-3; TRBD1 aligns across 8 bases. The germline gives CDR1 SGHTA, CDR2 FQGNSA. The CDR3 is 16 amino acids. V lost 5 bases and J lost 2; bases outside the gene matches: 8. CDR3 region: CASSPRTGPTGNTIYF. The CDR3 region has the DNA TGTGCCAGCAGCCCACGGACAGGGCCAACTGGAAACACCATATATTTT.

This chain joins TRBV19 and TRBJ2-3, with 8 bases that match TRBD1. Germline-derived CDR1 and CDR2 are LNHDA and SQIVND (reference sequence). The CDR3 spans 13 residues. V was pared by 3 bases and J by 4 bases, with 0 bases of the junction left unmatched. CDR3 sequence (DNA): TGTGCCAGTAGTATGACAGGGGCAGATACGCAGTATTTT. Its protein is CASSMTGADTQYF.

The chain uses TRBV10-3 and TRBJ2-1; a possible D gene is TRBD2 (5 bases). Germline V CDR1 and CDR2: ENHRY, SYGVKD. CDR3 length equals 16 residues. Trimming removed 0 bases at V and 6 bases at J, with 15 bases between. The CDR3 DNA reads TGTGCCATCAGTGAGTCGAGGGCGTCTTTCCGCAATGAGCAGTTCTTC. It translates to CAISESRASFRNEQFF.

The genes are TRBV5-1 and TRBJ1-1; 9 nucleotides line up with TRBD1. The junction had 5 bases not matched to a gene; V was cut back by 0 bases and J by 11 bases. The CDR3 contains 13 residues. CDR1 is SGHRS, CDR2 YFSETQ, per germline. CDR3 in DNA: TGCGCCAGCAGCTTGGGGGACAGGGCCGATGCTTTCTTT. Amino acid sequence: CASSLGDRADAFF.

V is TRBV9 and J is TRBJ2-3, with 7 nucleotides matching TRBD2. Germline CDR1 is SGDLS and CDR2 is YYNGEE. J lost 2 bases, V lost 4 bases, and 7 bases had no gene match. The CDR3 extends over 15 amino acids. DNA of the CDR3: TGTGCCAGCAGCCCGGGAGCGGGATACACAGATACGCAGTATTTT. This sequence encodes CASSPGAGYTDTQYF.

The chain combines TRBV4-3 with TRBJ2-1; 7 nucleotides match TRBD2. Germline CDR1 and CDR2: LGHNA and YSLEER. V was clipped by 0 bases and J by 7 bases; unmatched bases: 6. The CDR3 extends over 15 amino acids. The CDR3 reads CASSQDREAQNEQFF. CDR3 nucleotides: TGCGCCAGCAGCCAAGATCGGGAGGCCCAGAATGAGCAGTTCTTC.

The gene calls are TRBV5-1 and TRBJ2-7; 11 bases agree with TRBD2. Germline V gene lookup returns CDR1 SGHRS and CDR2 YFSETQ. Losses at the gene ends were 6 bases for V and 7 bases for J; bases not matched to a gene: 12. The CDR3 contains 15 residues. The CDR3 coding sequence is TGCGCCAGCACCACGACTAGCGGGAAGGCTCTTGAGCAGTACTTC. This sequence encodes CASTTTSGKALEQYF.

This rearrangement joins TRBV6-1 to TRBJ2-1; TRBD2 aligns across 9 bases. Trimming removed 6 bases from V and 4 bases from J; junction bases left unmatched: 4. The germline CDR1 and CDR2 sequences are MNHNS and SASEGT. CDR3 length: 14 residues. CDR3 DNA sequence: TGTGCCAGCAGCCGGACTAGCGATTACAATGAGCAGTTCTTC. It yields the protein CASSRTSDYNEQFF.

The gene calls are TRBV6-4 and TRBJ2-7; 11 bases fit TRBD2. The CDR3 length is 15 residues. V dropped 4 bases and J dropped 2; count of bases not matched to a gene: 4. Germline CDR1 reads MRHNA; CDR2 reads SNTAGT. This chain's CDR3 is CASSALAGGAYEQYF. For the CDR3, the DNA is TGTGCCAGCAGTGCCCTAGCGGGGGGAGCCTACGAGCAGTACTTC.

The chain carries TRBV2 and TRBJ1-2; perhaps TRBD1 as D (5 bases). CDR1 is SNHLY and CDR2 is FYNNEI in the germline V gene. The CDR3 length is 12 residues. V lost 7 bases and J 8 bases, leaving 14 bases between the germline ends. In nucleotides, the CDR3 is TGTGCCAGCAAAGTAGGGGTAGGCGGCTACACCTTC. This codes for CASKVGVGGYTF.

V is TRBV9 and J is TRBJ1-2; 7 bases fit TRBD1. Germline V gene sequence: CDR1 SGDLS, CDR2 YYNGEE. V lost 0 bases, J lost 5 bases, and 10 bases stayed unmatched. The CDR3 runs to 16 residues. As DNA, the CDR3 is TGTGCCAGCAGCGTAGCTGATGAGAGGGGGCGATATGGCTACACCTTC. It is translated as CASSVADERGRYGYTF.

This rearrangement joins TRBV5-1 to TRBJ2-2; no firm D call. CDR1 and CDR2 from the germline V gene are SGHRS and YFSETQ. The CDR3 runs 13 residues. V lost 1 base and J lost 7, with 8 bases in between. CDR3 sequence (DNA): TGCGCCAGCAGCTTGACGGTAATCGGGGAGCTGTTTTTT. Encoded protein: CASSLTVIGELFF.

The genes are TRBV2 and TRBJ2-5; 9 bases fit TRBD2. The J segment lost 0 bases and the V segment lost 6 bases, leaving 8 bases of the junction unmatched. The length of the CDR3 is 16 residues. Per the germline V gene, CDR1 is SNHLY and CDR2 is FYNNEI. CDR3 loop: CASRRGASGDQETQYF. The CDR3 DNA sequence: TGTGCCAGCAGGAGAGGGGCTAGCGGGGACCAAGAGACCCAGTACTTC.

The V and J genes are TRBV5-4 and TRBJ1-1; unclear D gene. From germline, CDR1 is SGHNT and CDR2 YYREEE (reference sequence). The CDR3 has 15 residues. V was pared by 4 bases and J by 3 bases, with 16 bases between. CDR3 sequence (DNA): TGTGCCAGCAGCCGCCGAACCGGGAGACACACTGAAGCTTTCTTT. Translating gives CASSRRTGRHTEAFF. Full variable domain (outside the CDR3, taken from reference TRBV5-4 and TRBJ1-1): ETGVTQSPTHLIKTRGQQVTLRCSSQSGHNTVSWYQQALGQGPQFIFQYYREEENGRGNFPPRFSGLQFPNYSSELNVNALELDDSALYLCASSRRTGRHTEAFFGQGTRLTVV.

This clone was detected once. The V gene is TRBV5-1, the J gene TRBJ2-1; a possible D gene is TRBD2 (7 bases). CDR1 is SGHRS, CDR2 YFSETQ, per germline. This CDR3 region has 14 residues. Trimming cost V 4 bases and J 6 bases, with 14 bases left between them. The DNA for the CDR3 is TGCGCCAGCAGCAAGGGGGGGGCCTCCAATGAGCAGTTCTTC. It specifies CASSKGGASNEQFF. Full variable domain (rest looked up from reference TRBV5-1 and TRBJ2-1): KAGVTQTPRYLIKTRGQQVTLSCSPISGHRSVSWYQQTPGQGLQFLFEYFSETQRNKGNFPGRFSGRQFSNSRSEMNVSTLELGDSALYLCASSKGGASNEQFFGPGTRLTVL.

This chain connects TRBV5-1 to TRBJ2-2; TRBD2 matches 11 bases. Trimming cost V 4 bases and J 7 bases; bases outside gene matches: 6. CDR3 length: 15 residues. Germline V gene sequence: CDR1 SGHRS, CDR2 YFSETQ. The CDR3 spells CASSVLAGVGGELFF. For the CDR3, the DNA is TGCGCCAGCAGCGTACTAGCGGGAGTTGGCGGGGAGCTGTTTTTT.